A single sample is the source of the 2 T cell receptor beta chains below, sequenced in a study of cytomegalovirus exposure and HLA in healthy donors. TCRdb keeps only in-frame clones here, not all; method: immunoSEQ multiplex PCR. The sample includes under 75,000 clones, around four fifths of them seen just once. Sequenced: PBMCs. The receptor source for this set is a man aged 25 to 45 in good health and CMV-seronegative.

The gene calls are TRBV19 and TRBJ2-6; 9 bases match TRBD2. Germline CDR1 is LNHDA and CDR2 is SQIVND (reference sequence). This CDR3 is built from 16 residues. The V segment lost 4 bases and the J segment 3 bases; nucleotides outside the gene matches: 4. In nucleotides, the CDR3 is TGTGCCAGTAGTAGGCGGGAGGGTCGTGGGGCCAACGTCCTGACTTTC. Its protein is CASSRREGRGANVLTF.

This clone was detected once. The rearrangement links TRBV7-8 to TRBJ2-3; D is possibly TRBD2 (7 bases). Germline V lookup: CDR1 SGHVS, CDR2 FQNEAQ. Trimming shortened V by 7 bases and J by 2 bases, and 13 bases separated the two germline ends. The length of the CDR3 is 14 residues. CDR3 in DNA: TGTGCCAGCAAAACGGGGGGACACACAGATACGCAGTATTTT. As protein: CASKTGGHTDTQYF.